This T cell receptor beta chain is drawn from a study of blood T cell repertoires in COVID-19. On the study more broadly: The cDNA or gDNA used as material had been derived from T cells, B-cell-depleted T cells, or PBMCs.

Method: immunoSEQ multiplex PCR; TCRdb's copy keeps in-frame clones and lacks some. The sample gives tens of thousands of clones, roughly 89% of which show up once; 10% to 15% is in the top ten. Trimming at V came to 2 bases and at J to 10 bases, leaving 9 bases not matched to a gene. The germline V gene encodes CDR1 SGHAT and CDR2 FQDESV (reference sequence). CDR3 length equals 15 residues. This receptor was identified in an elderly man with acute or convalescent COVID-19. The sample consisted of peripheral blood. The chain couples TRBV11-1 to TRBJ2-1; TRBD1 matches 9 bases. The CDR3 here is CASSLMLTGGREQFF. CDR3 sequence (DNA): TGTGCCAGCAGCTTAATGCTCACAGGGGGCAGGGAGCAGTTCTTC.